The clone carrying this T cell receptor beta chain was detected many times. This sample stems from a study of molecular identifiers for immune sequencing clone quantification. MiXCR, applied by TCRdb to the PCR reads, yields one record per CDR3 protein. In the table there are under 600,000 distinct CDR3 sequences, about a quarter of which are singletons. This CDR3 is 16 amino acids long. The germline V gene has CDR1 SGHDT and CDR2 YYEEEE. V lost 0 bases and J 6 bases, leaving 19 bases between the germline ends. V is TRBV5-6 and J is TRBJ2-7; D possibly uses TRBD1 or TRBD2 (5 bases each). The TCR originated in a human donor in good health. Some libraries in this study had Jurkat cell RNA spiked in. Sample: naive CD8+ T cells from blood, with Jurkat cell RNA spiked in. Documented subset: FACS-sorted CD8+CD4-CCR7+CD45RA+ naive T cells. The DNA of the CDR3 is TGTGCCAGCAGCTTGGTCCGGGACGGAAATCTTGGCGAGCAGTACTTC. It translates to CASSLVRDGNLGEQYF.